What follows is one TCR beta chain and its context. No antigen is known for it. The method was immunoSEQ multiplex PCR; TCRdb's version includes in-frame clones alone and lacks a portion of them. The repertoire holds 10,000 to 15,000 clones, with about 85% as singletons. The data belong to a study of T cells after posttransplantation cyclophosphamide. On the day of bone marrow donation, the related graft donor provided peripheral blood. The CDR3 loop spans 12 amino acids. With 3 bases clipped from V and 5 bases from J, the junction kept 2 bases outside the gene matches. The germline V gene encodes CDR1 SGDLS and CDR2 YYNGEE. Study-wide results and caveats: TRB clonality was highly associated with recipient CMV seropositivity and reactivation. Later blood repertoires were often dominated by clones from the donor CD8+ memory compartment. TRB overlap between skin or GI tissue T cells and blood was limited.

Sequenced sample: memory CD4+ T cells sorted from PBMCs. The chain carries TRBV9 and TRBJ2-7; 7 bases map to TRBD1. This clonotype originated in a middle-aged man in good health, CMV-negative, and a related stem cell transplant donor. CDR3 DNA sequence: TGTGCCAGCAGCGCCACAGGGGACGAGCAGTACTTC. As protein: CASSATGDEQYF.